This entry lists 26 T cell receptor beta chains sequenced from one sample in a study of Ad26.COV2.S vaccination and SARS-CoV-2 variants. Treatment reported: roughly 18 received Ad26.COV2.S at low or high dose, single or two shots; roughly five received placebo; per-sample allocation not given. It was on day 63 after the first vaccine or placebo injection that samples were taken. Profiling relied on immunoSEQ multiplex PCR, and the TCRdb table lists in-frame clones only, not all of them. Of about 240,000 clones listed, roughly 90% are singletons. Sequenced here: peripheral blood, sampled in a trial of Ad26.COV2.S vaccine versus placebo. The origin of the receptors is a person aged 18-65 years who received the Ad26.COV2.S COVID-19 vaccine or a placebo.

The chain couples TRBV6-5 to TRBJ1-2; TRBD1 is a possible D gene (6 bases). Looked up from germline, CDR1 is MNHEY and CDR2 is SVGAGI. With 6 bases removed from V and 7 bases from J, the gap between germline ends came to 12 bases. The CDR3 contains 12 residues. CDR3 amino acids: CASRGGYGGYTF. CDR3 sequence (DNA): TGTGCCAGCAGAGGGGGATACGGTGGCTACACCTTC.

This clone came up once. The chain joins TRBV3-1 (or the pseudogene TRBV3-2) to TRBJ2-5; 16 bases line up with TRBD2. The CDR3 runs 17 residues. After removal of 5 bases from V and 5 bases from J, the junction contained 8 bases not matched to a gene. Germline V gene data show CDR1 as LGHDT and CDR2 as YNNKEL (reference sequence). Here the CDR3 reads CASSKGLAGGLGETQYF. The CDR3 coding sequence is TGTGCCAGCAGCAAGGGACTAGCGGGGGGGCTCGGGGAGACCCAGTACTTC.

CDR3 protein: CASSLGGRQGLYEQYF. The CDR3 DNA reads TGTGCCAGCAGCTTAGGGGGTCGGCAGGGTCTATACGAGCAGTACTTC. J is TRBJ2-7 and V is TRBV7-2; the D gene is possibly TRBD1 (5 bases). V was trimmed by 1 base and J by 4 bases, leaving 17 bases between them. The germline V gene encodes CDR1 SGHTA and CDR2 FQGNSA. The CDR3 contains 16 residues.

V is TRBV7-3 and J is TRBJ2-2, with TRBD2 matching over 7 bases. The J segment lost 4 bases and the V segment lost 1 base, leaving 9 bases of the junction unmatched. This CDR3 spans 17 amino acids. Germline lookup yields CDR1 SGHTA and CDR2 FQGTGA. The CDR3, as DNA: TGTGCCAGCAGCTTAAGGGCCGAGCGGGGCACCACCGGGGAGCTGTTTTTT. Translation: CASSLRAERGTTGELFF.

CDR3 coding DNA: TGTGCCAGCAGCTTAGGGACGCGGGGGGCCCGGTGGGATACGCAGTATTTT. This translates into CASSLGTRGARWDTQYF. The chain links TRBV7-2 to TRBJ2-3; TRBD2 matches at 8 bases. Germline CDR1 SGHTA, CDR2 FQGNSA. This CDR3 is built from 17 residues. V trimming: 1 base; J trimming: 6 bases; junction bases outside the gene matches: 12.

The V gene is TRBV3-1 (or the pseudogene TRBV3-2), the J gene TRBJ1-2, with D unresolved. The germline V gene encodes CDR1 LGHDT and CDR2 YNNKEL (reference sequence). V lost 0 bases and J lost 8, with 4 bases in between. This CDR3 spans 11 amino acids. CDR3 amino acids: CASSQDRGYTF. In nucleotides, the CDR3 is TGTGCCAGCAGCCAAGATAGGGGCTACACCTTC.

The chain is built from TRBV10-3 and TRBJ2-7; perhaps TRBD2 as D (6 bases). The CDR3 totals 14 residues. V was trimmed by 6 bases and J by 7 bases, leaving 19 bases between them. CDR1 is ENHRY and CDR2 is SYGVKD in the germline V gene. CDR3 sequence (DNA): TGTGCCATCAGGGAGCTTGGGGCGCGGGATGAGCAGTACTTC. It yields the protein CAIRELGARDEQYF.

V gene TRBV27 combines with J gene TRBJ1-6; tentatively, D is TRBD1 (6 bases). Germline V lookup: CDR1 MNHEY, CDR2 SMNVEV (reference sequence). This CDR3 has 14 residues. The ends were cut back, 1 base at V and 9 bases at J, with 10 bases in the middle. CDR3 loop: CASSLWEGGSPLHF. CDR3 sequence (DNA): TGTGCCAGCAGTTTATGGGAGGGGGGTTCACCCCTCCACTTT.

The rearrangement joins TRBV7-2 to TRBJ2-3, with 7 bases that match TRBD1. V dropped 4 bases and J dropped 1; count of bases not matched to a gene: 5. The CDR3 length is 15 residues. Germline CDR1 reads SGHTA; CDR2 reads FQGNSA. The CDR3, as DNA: TGTGCCAGCAGCTCGACAGGGTCCCGCACAGATACGCAGTATTTT. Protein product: CASSSTGSRTDTQYF. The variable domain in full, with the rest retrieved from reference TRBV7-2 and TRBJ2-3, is GAGVSQSPSNKVTEKGKDVELRCDPISGHTALYWYRQSLGQGLEFLIYFQGNSAPDKSGLPSDRFSAERTGGSVSTLTIQRTQQEDSAVYLCASSSTGSRTDTQYFGPGTRLTVL.

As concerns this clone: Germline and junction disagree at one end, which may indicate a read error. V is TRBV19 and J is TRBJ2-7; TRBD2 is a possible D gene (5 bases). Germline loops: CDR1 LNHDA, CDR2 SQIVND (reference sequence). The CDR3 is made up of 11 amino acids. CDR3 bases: TGTGCCTGTAGCGAGACCGGCGAGCAGTACTTC. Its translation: CACSETGEQYF.

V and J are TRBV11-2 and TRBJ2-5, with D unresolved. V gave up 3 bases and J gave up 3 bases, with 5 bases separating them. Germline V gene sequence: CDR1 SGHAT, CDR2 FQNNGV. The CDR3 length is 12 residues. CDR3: CASSFTEETQYF. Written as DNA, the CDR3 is TGTGCCAGCAGCTTTACGGAAGAGACCCAGTACTTC.

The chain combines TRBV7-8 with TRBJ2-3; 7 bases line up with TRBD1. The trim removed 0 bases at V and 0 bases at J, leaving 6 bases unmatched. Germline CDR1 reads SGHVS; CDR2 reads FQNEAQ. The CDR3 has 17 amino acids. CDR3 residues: CASSLAIIQGSTDTQYF. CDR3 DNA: TGTGCCAGCAGCTTAGCGATTATACAGGGGAGCACAGATACGCAGTATTTT.

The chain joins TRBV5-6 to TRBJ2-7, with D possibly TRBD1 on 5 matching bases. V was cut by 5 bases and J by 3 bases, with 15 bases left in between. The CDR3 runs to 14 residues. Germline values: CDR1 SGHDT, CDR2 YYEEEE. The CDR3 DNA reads TGTGCCAGCAGGGGGCGGACGGGCGGCTACGAGCAGTACTTC. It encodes CASRGRTGGYEQYF. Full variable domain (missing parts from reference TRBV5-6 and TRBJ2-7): DAGVTQSPTHLIKTRGQQVTLRCSPKSGHDTVSWYQQALGQGPQFIFQYYEEEERQRGNFPDRFSGHQFPNYSSELNVNALLLGDSALYLCASRGRTGGYEQYFGPGTRLTVT.

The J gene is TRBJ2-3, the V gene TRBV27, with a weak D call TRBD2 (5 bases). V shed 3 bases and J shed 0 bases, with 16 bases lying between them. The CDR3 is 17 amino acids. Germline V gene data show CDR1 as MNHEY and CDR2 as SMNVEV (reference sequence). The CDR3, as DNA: TGTGCCAGCAGTTTGACGTTAGCGCGATTTAGCACAGATACGCAGTATTTT. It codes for CASSLTLARFSTDTQYF.

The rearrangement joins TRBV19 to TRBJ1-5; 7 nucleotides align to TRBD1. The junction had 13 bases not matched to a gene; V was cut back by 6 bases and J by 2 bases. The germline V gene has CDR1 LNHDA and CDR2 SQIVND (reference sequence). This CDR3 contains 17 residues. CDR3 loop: CASRKGTASIGNQPQHF. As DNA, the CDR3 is TGTGCCAGTAGAAAGGGGACAGCTTCTATTGGCAATCAGCCCCAGCATTTT.

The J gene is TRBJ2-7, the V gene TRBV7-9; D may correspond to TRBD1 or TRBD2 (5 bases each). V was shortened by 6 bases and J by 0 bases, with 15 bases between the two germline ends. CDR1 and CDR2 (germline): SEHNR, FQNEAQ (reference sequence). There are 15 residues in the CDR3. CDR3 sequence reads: CASSRPGTFSYEQYF. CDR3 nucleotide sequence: TGTGCCAGCAGTCGACCCGGGACGTTCTCCTACGAGCAGTACTTC.

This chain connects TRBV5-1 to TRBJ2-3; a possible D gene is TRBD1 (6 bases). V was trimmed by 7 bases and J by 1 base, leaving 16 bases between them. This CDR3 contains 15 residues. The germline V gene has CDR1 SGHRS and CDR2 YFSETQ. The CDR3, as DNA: TGCGCCAGCTTAAGGGGGTACGAAGGCACAGATACGCAGTATTTT. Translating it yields CASLRGYEGTDTQYF.

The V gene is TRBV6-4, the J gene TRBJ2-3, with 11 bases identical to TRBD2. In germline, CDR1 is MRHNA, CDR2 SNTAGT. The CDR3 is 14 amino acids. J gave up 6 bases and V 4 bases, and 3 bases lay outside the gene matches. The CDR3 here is CASSAGLAADTQYF. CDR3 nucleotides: TGTGCCAGCAGTGCGGGACTAGCGGCCGATACGCAGTATTTT.

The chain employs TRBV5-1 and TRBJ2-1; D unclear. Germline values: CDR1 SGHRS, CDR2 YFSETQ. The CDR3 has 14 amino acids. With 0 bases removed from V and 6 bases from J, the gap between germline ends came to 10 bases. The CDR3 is CASSLGSGLNEQFF. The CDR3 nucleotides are TGCGCCAGCAGCTTGGGAAGTGGGCTCAATGAGCAGTTCTTC.

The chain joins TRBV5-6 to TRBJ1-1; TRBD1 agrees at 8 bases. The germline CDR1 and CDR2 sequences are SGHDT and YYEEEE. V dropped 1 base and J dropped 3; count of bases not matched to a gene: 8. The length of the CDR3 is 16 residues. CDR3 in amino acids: CASSLTGQVTYTEAFF. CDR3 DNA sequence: TGTGCCAGCAGCTTGACGGGACAGGTGACTTACACTGAAGCTTTCTTT.

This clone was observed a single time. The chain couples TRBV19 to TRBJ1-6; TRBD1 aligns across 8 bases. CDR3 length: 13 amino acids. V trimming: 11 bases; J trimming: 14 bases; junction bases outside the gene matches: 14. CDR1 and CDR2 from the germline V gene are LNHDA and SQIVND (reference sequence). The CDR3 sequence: CASRGTGVRTLHF. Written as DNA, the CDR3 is TGTGCCTCGAGGGGGACAGGCGTTAGGACCCTCCACTTT.

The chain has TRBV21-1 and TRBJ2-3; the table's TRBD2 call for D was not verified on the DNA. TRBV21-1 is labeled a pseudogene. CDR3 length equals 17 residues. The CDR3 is CASSRSGDNPSTDTQYF. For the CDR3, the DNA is TGTGCCAGCAGCCGGAGCGGTGATAACCCCAGCACAGATACGCAGTATTTT.

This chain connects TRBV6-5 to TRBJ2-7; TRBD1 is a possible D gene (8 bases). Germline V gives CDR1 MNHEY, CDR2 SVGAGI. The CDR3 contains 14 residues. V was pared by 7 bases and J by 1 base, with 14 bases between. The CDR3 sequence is CASTQQGGSYEQYF. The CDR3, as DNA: TGTGCCAGCACCCAACAGGGGGGGTCCTACGAGCAGTACTTC.

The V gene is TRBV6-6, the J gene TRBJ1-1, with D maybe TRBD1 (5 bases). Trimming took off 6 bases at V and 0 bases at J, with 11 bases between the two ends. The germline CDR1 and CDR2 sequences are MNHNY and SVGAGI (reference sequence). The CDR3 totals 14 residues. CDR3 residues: CASRDSDMNTEAFF. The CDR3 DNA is TGTGCCAGCAGAGACAGCGACATGAACACTGAAGCTTTCTTT.

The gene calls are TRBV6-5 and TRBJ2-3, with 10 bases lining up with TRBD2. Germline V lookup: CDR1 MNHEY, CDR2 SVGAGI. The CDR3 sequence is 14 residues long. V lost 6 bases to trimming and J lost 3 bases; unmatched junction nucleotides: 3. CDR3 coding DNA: TGTGCCAGCAGACCAGCGGGGGGGACAGATACGCAGTATTTT. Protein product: CASRPAGGTDTQYF.

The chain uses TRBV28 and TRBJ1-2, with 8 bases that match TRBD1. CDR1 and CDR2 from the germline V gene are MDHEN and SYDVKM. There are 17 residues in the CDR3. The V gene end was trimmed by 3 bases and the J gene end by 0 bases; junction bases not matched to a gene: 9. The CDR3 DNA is TGTGCCAGCAGTTTCGGATACAGGGGGGAAGCTAACTATGGCTACACCTTC. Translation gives CASSFGYRGEANYGYTF.